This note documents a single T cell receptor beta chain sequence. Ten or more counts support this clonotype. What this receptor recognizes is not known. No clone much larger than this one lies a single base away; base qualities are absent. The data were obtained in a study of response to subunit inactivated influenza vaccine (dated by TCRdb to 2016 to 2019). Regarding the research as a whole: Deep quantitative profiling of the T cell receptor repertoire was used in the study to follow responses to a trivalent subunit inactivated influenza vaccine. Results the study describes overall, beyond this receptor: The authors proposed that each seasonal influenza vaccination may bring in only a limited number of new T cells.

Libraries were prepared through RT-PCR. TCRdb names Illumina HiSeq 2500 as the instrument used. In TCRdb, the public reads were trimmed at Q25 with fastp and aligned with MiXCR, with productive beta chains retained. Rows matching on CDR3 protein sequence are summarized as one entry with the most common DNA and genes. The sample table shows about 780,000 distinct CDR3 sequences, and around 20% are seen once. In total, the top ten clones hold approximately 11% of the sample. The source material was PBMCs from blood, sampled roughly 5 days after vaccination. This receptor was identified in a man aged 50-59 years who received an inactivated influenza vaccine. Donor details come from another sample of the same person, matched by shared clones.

CDR3 loop: CASRDRDYLYNEQFF. The bases are TGTGCCAGTCGGGACCGGGACTACCTCTACAATGAGCAGTTCTTC. Recombination connected TRBV19 to TRBJ2-1, with 7 junctional bases fitting TRBD2. CDR1 and CDR2, per the germline V gene (reference sequence), are LNHDA and SQIVND. Germline trimming amounts to 8 bases on V and 3 bases on J, with 10 as the count of junction bases outside the gene matches. The CDR3 numbers 15 residues from cysteine through phenylalanine. Of the read, only the CDR3 DNA is kept; its 45 bases are in frame from base 1.